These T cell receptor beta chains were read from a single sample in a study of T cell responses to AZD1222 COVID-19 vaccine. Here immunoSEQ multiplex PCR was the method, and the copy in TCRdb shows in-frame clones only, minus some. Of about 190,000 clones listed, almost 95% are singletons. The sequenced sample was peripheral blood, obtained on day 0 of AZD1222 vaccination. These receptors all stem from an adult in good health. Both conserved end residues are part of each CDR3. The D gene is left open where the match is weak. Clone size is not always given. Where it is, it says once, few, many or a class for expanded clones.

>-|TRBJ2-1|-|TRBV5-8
TGTGCCAGCAGCCCCATTCCATACAATGAGCAGTTCTTC
CASSPIPYNEQFF
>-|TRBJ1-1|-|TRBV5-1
TGCGCCAGCGGAGCGTTGGGCTTCGACACTGAAGCTTTCTTT
CASGALGFDTEAFF
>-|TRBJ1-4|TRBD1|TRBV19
TGTGCCAGTTGCCAGGGGGCCAACTGGGGTGAAAAACTGTTTTTT
CASCQGANWGEKLFF
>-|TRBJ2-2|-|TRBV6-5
TGTGCCAGCAGCGACGGTCTAGCGAGTCTCGGGGAGCTGTTTTTT
CASSDGLASLGELFF
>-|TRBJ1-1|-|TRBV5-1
TGCGCCAGCAGAACGAACACTGAAGCTTTCTTT
CASRTNTEAFF
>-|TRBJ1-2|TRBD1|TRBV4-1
TGCGCCAGCAGCCAAGCACAGGGGCTAAACTATGGCTACACCTTC
CASSQAQGLNYGYTF
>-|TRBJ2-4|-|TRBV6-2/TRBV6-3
TGTGCCAGCAGTTACGAGGGAGAGCTAGCCAAAAACATTCAGTACTTC
CASSYEGELAKNIQYF
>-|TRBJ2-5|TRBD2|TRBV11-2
TGTGCCAGCAGCGAAGATAGCGGGAGTTTGTCCTTGGAGACCCAGTACTTC
CASSEDSGSLSLETQYF
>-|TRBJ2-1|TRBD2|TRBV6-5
TGTGCCAGCAGTTACTCTTCGGGTAGCGGGACTAATGAGCAGTTCTTC
CASSYSSGSGTNEQFF
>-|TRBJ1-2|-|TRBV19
TGTGCCAGTAGTATCTCCCCCGGGCAGTCGTATGGCTACACCTTC
CASSISPGQSYGYTF
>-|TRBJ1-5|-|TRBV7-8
TGTGCCAGCAGCTTAGATAGGGGGGTGCAGCCCCAGCATTTT
CASSLDRGVQPQHF
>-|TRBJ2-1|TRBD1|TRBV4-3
TGCGCCAGCAGCAGCGGGACAGGGGAATACAATGAGCAGTTCTTC
CASSSGTGEYNEQFF
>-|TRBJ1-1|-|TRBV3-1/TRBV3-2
TGTGCCAGCAGCCAAGTTGGGAACACTGAAGCTTTCTTT
CASSQVGNTEAFF
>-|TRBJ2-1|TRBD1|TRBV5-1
TGCGCCAGCAGCTTGCCGGGACAGGGGTCAGGCAATGAGCAGTTCTTC
CASSLPGQGSGNEQFF
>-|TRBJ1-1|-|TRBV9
TGTGCCAGCAGCCCAGGGATGGGTGAAGCTTTCTTT
CASSPGMGEAFF
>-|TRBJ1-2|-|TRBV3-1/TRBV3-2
TGTGCCAGCAGCCAGAGGCAGGGCTATGGCTACACCTTC
CASSQRQGYGYTF
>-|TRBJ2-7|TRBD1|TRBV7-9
TGTGCCAGCAGCTCGGGACAGGGGGCCTACGAGCAGTACTTC
CASSSGQGAYEQYF
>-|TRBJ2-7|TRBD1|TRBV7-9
TGTGCCAGCAGCCCCCGACAGGGGTCCGCCTACGAGCAGTACTTC
CASSPRQGSAYEQYF
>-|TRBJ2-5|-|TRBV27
TGTGCCAGCAGTTTATTCAACCAAGAGACCCAGTACTTC
CASSLFNQETQYF
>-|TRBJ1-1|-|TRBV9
TGTGCCAGCAGCGTAGAGGGGCGCACTGAAGCTTTCTTT
CASSVEGRTEAFF
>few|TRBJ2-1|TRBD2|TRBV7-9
TGTGCCAGCAGCTCCGGACTAGCGGGAGGGCCGGGCAATGAGCAGTTCTTC
CASSSGLAGGPGNEQFF
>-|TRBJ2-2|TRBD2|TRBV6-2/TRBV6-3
TGTGCCAGCAGTTACTCCCCTAGGAAGAGCGGGAGCCGGGGCGGGGAGCTGTTTTTT
CASSYSPRKSGSRGGELFF
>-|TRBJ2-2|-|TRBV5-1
TGCGCCAGCAGCTCCAAGAACACCGGGGAGCTGTTTTTT
CASSSKNTGELFF
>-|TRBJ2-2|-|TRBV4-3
TGCGCCAGCAGCCAAGAGGGTAGGGGGACCGGGGAGCTGTTTTTT
CASSQEGRGTGELFF
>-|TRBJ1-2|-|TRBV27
TGTGCCAGCAGCCCCATGGGGGGCTATGGCTACACCTTC
CASSPMGGYGYTF
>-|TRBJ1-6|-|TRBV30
TGTGCCTGGAGTGTAAGGTCCGGGAGAAGCTCCTATAATTCACCCCTCCACTTT
CAWSVRSGRSSYNSPLHF
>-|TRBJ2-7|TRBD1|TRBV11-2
TGTGCCAGCAGCTTAGAGGTGATCAGGACAGGGAGATACCACGAGCAGTACTTC
CASSLEVIRTGRYHEQYF
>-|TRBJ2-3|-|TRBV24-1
TGTGCCACCAGTGATCCGACAGACTATAGCACAGATACGCAGTATTTT
CATSDPTDYSTDTQYF
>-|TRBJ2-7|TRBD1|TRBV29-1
TGCAGCGTTGCGACAGGGTCCCACGAGCAGTACTTC
CSVATGSHEQYF
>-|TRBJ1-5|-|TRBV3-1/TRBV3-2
TGTGCCAGCAGCCAAGATAGTAGAAGCAATCAGCCCCAGCATTTT
CASSQDSRSNQPQHF
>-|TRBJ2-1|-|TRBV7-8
TGTGCCAGCAGCCTACAAGTCTACAATGAGCAGTTCTTC
CASSLQVYNEQFF
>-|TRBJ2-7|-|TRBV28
TGTGCCAGCAGGAAACCCCGATACGAGCAGTACTTC
CASRKPRYEQYF
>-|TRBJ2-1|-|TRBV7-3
TGTGCCAGCAGCTTCCGCGGGGAATCCTACAATGAGCAGTTCTTC
CASSFRGESYNEQFF
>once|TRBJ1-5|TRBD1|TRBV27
TGTGCCAGCAGTATTGGACAGGGCGATCAGCCCCAGCATTTT
CASSIGQGDQPQHF
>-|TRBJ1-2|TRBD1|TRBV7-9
TGTGCCAGCAGCTCCCGGACAGGGGGAGAGGGCTACACCTTC
CASSSRTGGEGYTF
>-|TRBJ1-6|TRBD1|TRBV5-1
TGCGCCAGCAGCGGAGGGGACAGGGGGTTCTCGATTAATTCACCCCTCCACTTT
CASSGGDRGFSINSPLHF
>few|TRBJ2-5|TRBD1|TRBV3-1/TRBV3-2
TGTGCCAGCAGCCGGGGACAGGGCCGAGAGACCCAGTACTTC
CASSRGQGRETQYF
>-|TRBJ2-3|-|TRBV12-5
TGTGCTAGTGGTTTTGGGGGAAACACAGATACGCAGTATTTT
CASGFGGNTDTQYF
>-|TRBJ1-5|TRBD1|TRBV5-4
TGTGCCAGCAGCTTACAGGGGATCGGCAATCAGCCCCAGCATTTT
CASSLQGIGNQPQHF
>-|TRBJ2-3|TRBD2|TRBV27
TGTGCCAGCTGCGTGGCCAGCGGGATCGATACGCAGTATTTT
CASCVASGIDTQYF
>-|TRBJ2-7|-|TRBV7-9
TGTGCCAGCACCAGACGAGAGGCGCAGTACTTC
CASTRREAQYF